This T cell receptor (beta chain) was captured in a study of cytomegalovirus exposure and HLA in healthy donors. The assay was immunoSEQ multiplex PCR, and TCRdb's table has in-frame clones only and misses some. This table has roughly 180,000 clones, 86% appearing once. Comments on this clone: At one end the junction does not follow the germline gene, possibly because of a read error.

This CDR3 region has 14 residues. CDR1 is SSHAT, CDR2 FNYEAQ, per germline (reference sequence). The clonotype originates from a man between 25 and 39 years old in good health and CMV-seropositive. Source material: PBMCs. This chain joins TRBV7-7 and TRBJ2-1; 10 nucleotides line up with TRBD2. This CDR3 is CASSILAGDNEQFF. CDR3 in DNA: TGTGCTAGCAGTATTCTAGCGGGAGATAATGAGCAGTTCTTC.